These T cell receptor beta chains were read from a single sample in a study of shared clonotypes between healthy human individuals. Sequencing was performed with immunoSEQ multiplex PCR; in TCRdb, only in-frame clones are kept and a portion is missing. Of millions of clones listed, approximately 90% were seen once; the top ten hold around 0.14%. The sample comprised naive CD4+ T cells sorted from blood. These TCRs come from a man between 18 and 29 years old in good health. The CDR3 runs from the conserved cysteine through the conserved F or W.

TRBV4-1 15 CASSQDRQVRYGYTF
TRBV14 16 CASSQDRLGIYREQFF
TRBV18 18 CASSPPVQQLHSGNTIYF
TRBV5-6 15 CASSLGGGGTDTQYF
TRBV19 15 CASAPDRAGNTEAFF
TRBV7-9 12 CASSLESYGYTF
TRBV6-6 12 CASSRQGYGYTF
TRBV6-1 16 CASSEKDGHSSYEQYF
TRBV7-9 13 CASSQDKVGGYTF
TRBV6-5 15 CASSYTGNPNQPQHF
TRBV5-8 17 CASSLDAGASGANVLTF
TRBV19 16 CASRLQGQSYNSPLHF
TRBV18 16 CASSPRQEGGGTEAFF
TRBV19 14 CASSSGTGNQPQHF
TRBV6-6 15 CASSYHSQLRETQYF
TRBV7-8 14 CASSLDLGRYEQYF
TRBV10-2 17 CARRDKSSGFGTYEQYF
TRBV5-1 14 CASSSPGQIYGYTF
TRBV4-1 14 CASSQGFGTYEQYF
TRBV28 16 CASSPQRAGGLNTIYF
TRBV11-2 14 CASSPGLAMGEQFF
TRBV29-1 14 CSVEPDSILNEQFF
TRBV7-8 13 CASSAQGADTQYF
TRBV5-5 11 CASSLGTEAFF
TRBV6-5 12 CASSQEQSPLHF
TRBV2 14 CASRRLGSPIDAFF
TRBV7-9 15 CASSLAQGTSDEQFF
TRBV18 14 CASSPPQRQETQYF
TRBV7-3 12 CASSPPGNEQFF
TRBV5-6 17 CASEPMGKGGSPYEQYF
TRBV5-6 16 CASSLAGGVRSYEQYF
TRBV19 15 CASNRQATGSTEAFF
TRBV30 13 CAWRAGVYNEQFF
TRBV7-9 13 CASRKDLNTEAFF
TRBV30 14 CAWSLGVSGNTIYF
TRBV2 14 CASSLSTGKAEAFF
TRBV19 16 CASSIFRGKAYNEQFF
TRBV30 15 CAWSGPGEYNQPQHF
TRBV6-6 14 CAGKQGADTGELFF